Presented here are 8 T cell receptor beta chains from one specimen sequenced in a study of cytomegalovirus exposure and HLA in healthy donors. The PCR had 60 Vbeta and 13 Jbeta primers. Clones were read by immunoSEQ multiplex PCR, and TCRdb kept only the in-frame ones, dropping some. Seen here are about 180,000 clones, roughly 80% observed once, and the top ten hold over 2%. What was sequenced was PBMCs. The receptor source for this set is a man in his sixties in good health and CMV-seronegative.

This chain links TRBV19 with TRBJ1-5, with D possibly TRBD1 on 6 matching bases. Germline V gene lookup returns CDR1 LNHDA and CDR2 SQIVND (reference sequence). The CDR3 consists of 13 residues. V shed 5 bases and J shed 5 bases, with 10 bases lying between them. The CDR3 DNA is TGTGCCAGTAGTGGACAGCTTGATCAGCCCCAGCATTTT. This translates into CASSGQLDQPQHF.

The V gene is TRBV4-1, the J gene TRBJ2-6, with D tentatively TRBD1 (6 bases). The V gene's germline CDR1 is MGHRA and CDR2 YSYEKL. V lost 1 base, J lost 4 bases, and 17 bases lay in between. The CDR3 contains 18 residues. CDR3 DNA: TGCGCCAGCAGCCAAGGGGGCAGGGGTCGTTCCGGGGCCAACGTCCTGACTTTC. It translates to CASSQGGRGRSGANVLTF.

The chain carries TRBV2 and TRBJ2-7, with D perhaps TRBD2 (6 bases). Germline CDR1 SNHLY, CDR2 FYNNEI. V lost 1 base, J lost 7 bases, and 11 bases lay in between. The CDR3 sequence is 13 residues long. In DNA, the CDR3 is TGTGCCAGCAGTGAAGTGAACGGGGGAGAGCAGTACTTC. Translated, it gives CASSEVNGGEQYF. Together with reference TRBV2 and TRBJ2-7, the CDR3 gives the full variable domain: EPEVTQTPSHQVTQMGQEVILRCVPISNHLYFYWYRQILGQKVEFLVSFYNNEISEKSEIFDDQFSVERPDGSNFTLKIRSTKLEDSAMYFCASSEVNGGEQYFGPGTRLTVT.

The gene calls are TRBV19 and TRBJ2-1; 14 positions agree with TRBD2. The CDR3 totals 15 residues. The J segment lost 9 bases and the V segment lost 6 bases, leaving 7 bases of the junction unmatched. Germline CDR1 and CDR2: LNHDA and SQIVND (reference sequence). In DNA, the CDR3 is TGTGCCAGTAGGGGGACTAGCGGGAGAGGGAGTGAGCAGTTCTTC. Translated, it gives CASRGTSGRGSEQFF.

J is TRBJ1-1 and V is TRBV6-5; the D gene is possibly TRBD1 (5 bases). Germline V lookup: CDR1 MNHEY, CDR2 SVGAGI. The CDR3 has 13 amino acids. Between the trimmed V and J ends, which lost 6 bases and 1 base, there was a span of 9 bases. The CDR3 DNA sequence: TGTGCCAGCAGCGGACATAAGAACACTGAAGCTTTCTTT. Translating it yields CASSGHKNTEAFF.

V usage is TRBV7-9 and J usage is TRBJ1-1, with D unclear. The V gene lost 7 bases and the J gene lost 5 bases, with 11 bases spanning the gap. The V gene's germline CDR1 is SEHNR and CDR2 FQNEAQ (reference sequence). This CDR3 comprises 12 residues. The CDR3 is CASTSQRTEAFF. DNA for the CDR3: TGTGCCAGCACATCCCAGCGGACTGAAGCTTTCTTT.

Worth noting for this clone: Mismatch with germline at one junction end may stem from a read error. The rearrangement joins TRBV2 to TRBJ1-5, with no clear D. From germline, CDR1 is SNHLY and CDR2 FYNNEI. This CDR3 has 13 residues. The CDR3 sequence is CANSDGRLRPQNF. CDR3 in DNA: TGTGCCAACAGTGACGGGAGGTTGCGGCCCCAGAATTTT.

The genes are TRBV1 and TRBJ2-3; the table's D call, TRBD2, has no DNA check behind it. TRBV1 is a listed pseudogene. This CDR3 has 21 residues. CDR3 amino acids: CTSSQGRIDARRGFSTDTQYF. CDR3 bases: TGCACCAGCAGCCAAGGTAGAATAGATGCGCGGCGGGGCTTTAGCACAGATACGCAGTATTTT.